This TCR beta chain was identified during a study of early T cells in non-severe SARS-CoV-2 infection. Study in general: The study sequenced bulk RNA from unsorted whole blood, with chains unpaired.

One entry per CDR3 protein results from TCRdb running MiXCR on the 5' RACE reads. The table lists tens of thousands of distinct CDR3 sequences, 12% of them singletons. V lost 6 bases to trimming and J lost 6 bases; unmatched junction nucleotides: 5. The CDR3 has 13 residues. This sequence originates from an adult who was a healthcare worker with PCR-confirmed SARS-CoV-2 infection or an uninfected control (not recorded which). The donor label of this sample is uncertain. V usage is TRBV12-3 or TRBV12-4 and J usage is TRBJ2-3; 8 bases agree with TRBD1. Sequencing was performed on whole blood, taken at baseline. DNA for the CDR3: TGTGCCAGCAGGCCAGGGGGCCGGGATACGCAGTATTTT. It translates to CASRPGGRDTQYF.